This section outlines one TCR beta chain sequence together with its context. Its antigen is currently not known. It has no much larger one-base neighbor in the sample; base qualities were not kept. This sample is drawn from a study of identical twins (TCRdb year 2016). Regarding the complete study: The study deep-sequenced TCR alpha and beta repertoires from monozygotic twins, unrelated adults of various ages and cord blood to test whether fetal clonotypes persist. Replicate twin experiments were performed at different times using different library preparation protocols to rule out contamination. The investigation overall reported the following: Compared with coincidental sharing between unrelated individuals, out-of-frame TCR alpha sequences shared between twins had an excess of sequences with low generation probability. Because the same donors could not be followed over many years, conclusions were based on cross-sectional statistical analysis. In monozygotic twins, recombination models systematically underestimated out-of-frame TCR alpha sharing, but the models matched the sharing seen between unrelated individuals. Invariant T cells such as MAIT and iNKT could partly confound zero-insertion analyses, although diverse VJ usage argued against such confounding for most clonotypes. Fewer insertions were carried by abundant cord blood beta clonotypes; a weaker similar trend was observed in young adult naive repertoires, while no such trend was observed in memory repertoires. In beta out-of-frame sequences, excess twin sharing was weaker, because having fewer shared sequences lowered the signal-to-noise ratio.

All donors were healthy Caucasians. Three unrelated non-twin adults were also sequenced: a male aged 18 to 30, a male aged 50 to 60 and a female aged 50 to 60. Miltenyi CD45RO+ enrichment and human naive T-cell isolation kits were used to isolate memory (CD45RO+) and naive T cells from PBMC. The method behind the library was 5' RACE. Sequencing took place on an Illumina HiSeq 2000. A universal primer binding site was introduced by template switching, and a unique molecular identifier was present in the final cDNA, enabling accurate counting of TCR cDNA molecules. Specific primers in the conserved constant-segment region were used to synthesize first-strand cDNA for TCR alpha and beta chains. Each cDNA library was double barcoded, with a SMART-Mk sample barcode plus Illumina barcodes, to control for contamination. TruSeq adapter sequences and Illumina sample barcodes were added in two successive PCR steps. TCR alpha and beta cDNA libraries were sequenced on the Illumina HiSeq platform with custom primers. As for the original processing: MiGEC was used to process raw reads and extract unique molecular identifiers, and MiXCR was used to find CDR3 positions. For each individual, recombination models were inferred using an EM algorithm with the repgenHMM and IGoR tools. The analysis of shared clonotypes was done with the tcR package in R, with sharing normalized by the product of cloneset sizes. To study raw recombination free of thymic and clonal selection effects, out-of-frame nonproductive sequences were analyzed. The public reads were run again by TCRdb, first through fastp at Q25 and then through MiXCR, and only productive beta chains were kept. Merged by CDR3 protein, the rows form single entries marked with the most common genes and DNA. For this entry, the V and J calls and clone size follow TCRdb and not the study's own pipeline. Counted in this sample were approximately 690,000 distinct CDR3 sequences; around 6% of them appeared once. Of the sample, 1.5% to 2% is held by the ten largest clones.

The CDR3 has 14 amino acids, counting the end cysteine and phenylalanine. Only the CDR3 portion is preserved as DNA: 42 bases, with reading frame beginning at the first base. CDR1 and CDR2, looked up from the germline V gene, are SNHLY and FYNNEI. V is shortened by 1 base, J by 2 bases, and the region joining them spans 7 bases. Sequenced sample: naive T cells sorted from blood. What this sample's cell subset or site label stands for: cells isolated with a human naive T-cell isolation kit. The clonotype comes from a man aged 18 to 29 in good health. The V and J segments used are TRBV2 and TRBJ2-3, with TRBD2 tentatively as D gene (5 bases match). The DNA sequence follows: TGTGCCAGCAGTGAAGGGCTAGCCACAGATACGCAGTATTTT. Its protein reads: CASSEGLATDTQYF. The full variable domain, completed from the reference TRBV2 and TRBJ2-3 proteins outside the CDR3, reads EPEVTQTPSHQVTQMGQEVILRCVPISNHLYFYWYRQILGQKVEFLVSFYNNEISEKSEIFDDQFSVERPDGSNFTLKIRSTKLEDSAMYFCASSEGLATDTQYFGPGTRLTVL.